Listed below are T cell receptor beta chains from one sample, sequenced in a study of PD-1 blockade in classical Hodgkin lymphoma. Clones were read by immunoSEQ multiplex PCR, and TCRdb kept only the in-frame ones, dropping some. This sample carries roughly 55,000 clones, 81% of them seen once, and the ten largest clones take around 17%. Specimen: peripheral blood mononuclear cells (PBMCs), collected at baseline. The receptors were sampled from a human donor with classical Hodgkin lymphoma. Both conserved end residues are part of each CDR3. The order of the fields is clone size, V gene, D gene, J gene, CDR3 protein, CDR3 DNA. A D gene is named only where the DNA matches it firmly. Where a row states a size, it is once, few, many or the class of an expanded clone; other rows omit it.

size: NA; V: TRBV6-5; D: NA; J: TRBJ2-3; CDR3: CASSLAESTDTQYF; DNA: TGTGCCAGCAGTTTGGCGGAGAGCACAGATACGCAGTATTTT
size: NA; V: TRBV5-1; D: TRBD2; J: TRBJ2-2; CDR3: CASSFVSGRAAGELFF; DNA: TGCGCCAGCAGCTTTGTAAGCGGGAGGGCCGCCGGGGAGCTGTTTTTT
size: NA; V: TRBV29-1; D: NA; J: TRBJ2-2; CDR3: CSVLGANTGELFF; DNA: TGCAGCGTTTTGGGCGCGAACACCGGGGAGCTGTTTTTT
size: NA; V: TRBV4-2; D: TRBD1; J: TRBJ1-2; CDR3: CASSQNDRVRGYTF; DNA: TGTGCCAGCAGCCAAAATGACAGGGTTCGTGGCTACACCTTC
size: NA; V: TRBV29-1; D: TRBD2; J: TRBJ2-5; CDR3: CSVSGTSGYQETQYF; DNA: TGCAGCGTTTCCGGGACTAGCGGATACCAAGAGACCCAGTACTTC
size: NA; V: TRBV12-5; D: NA; J: TRBJ1-5; CDR3: CASGLGRWANQPQHF; DNA: TGTGCTAGTGGTTTAGGTCGATGGGCCAATCAGCCCCAGCATTTT
size: NA; V: TRBV29-1; D: NA; J: TRBJ2-4; CDR3: CSSRGVLEDIQYF; DNA: TGCAGCTCTCGGGGAGTTTTAGAGGACATTCAGTACTTC
size: NA; V: TRBV5-1; D: TRBD2; J: TRBJ2-3; CDR3: CASSSRLAGQADTQYF; DNA: TGCGCCAGCAGCTCCCGACTAGCGGGACAGGCAGATACGCAGTATTTT
size: NA; V: TRBV27; D: NA; J: TRBJ2-2; CDR3: CASSLNGLSTITGELFF; DNA: TGTGCCAGCAGTTTAAACGGGTTAAGTACGATCACCGGGGAGCTGTTTTTT
size: NA; V: TRBV6-1; D: NA; J: TRBJ1-2; CDR3: CASMPHDGLGYTF; DNA: TGTGCCAGCATGCCTCACGACGGACTGGGCTACACCTTC
size: few; V: TRBV7-9; D: NA; J: TRBJ2-2; CDR3: CASSLVALNTGELFF; DNA: TGTGCCAGCAGCTTAGTGGCCCTGAACACCGGGGAGCTGTTTTTT
size: NA; V: TRBV11-3; D: TRBD2; J: TRBJ2-1; CDR3: CASRPGGSRAYNEQFF; DNA: TGTGCCAGCCGCCCTGGCGGGAGCAGGGCCTACAATGAGCAGTTCTTC
size: NA; V: TRBV9; D: NA; J: TRBJ1-2; CDR3: CASSPQRVVNYGYTF; DNA: TGTGCCAGCAGCCCCCAGAGGGTTGTAAACTATGGCTACACCTTC
size: NA; V: TRBV7-2; D: TRBD2; J: TRBJ2-7; CDR3: CASSFRGDEPFEQYF; DNA: TGTGCCAGCAGCTTCCGGGGGGACGAACCCTTCGAGCAGTACTTC
size: NA; V: TRBV6-5; D: NA; J: TRBJ1-1; CDR3: CASRNRDMNTEAFF; DNA: TGTGCCAGCAGAAACAGGGATATGAACACTGAAGCTTTCTTT
size: NA; V: TRBV7-9; D: TRBD1; J: TRBJ1-1; CDR3: CASSQGQGNTEAFF; DNA: TGTGCCAGCAGCCAGGGACAGGGCAACACTGAAGCTTTCTTT
size: NA; V: TRBV10-2; D: TRBD2; J: TRBJ2-1; CDR3: CASSVAGTSGEQFF; DNA: TGCGCCAGCAGTGTAGCGGGAACGTCGGGAGAGCAGTTCTTC
size: NA; V: TRBV5-1; D: NA; J: TRBJ2-5; CDR3: CASSLVLQGETQYF; DNA: TGCGCCAGCAGCTTGGTTCTCCAGGGAGAGACCCAGTACTTC
size: few; V: TRBV29-1; D: NA; J: TRBJ1-2; CDR3: CSASGDHGYTF; DNA: TGCAGCGCCTCAGGGGATCATGGCTACACCTTC
size: NA; V: TRBV11-3; D: NA; J: TRBJ1-1; CDR3: CASRREAGKAFF; DNA: TGTGCCAGCAGACGTGAGGCGGGAAAAGCTTTCTTT
size: NA; V: TRBV13; D: TRBD2; J: TRBJ2-7; CDR3: CASSLERGRAGEQYF; DNA: TGTGCCAGCAGCTTAGAGCGCGGGAGGGCCGGCGAGCAGTACTTC
size: NA; V: TRBV30; D: NA; J: TRBJ2-3; CDR3: CAWSEGLASTDTQYF; DNA: TGTGCCTGGAGTGAAGGACTGGCTAGCACAGATACGCAGTATTTT
size: NA; V: TRBV7-2; D: NA; J: TRBJ2-3; CDR3: CASSFQGTDTQYF; DNA: TGTGCCAGCAGCTTCCAGGGGACAGATACGCAGTATTTT
size: NA; V: TRBV9; D: TRBD2; J: TRBJ2-2; CDR3: CASSFPSGSGTGELFF; DNA: TGTGCCAGCAGCTTCCCTAGCGGGAGCGGCACCGGGGAGCTGTTTTTT
size: NA; V: TRBV29-1; D: NA; J: TRBJ2-3; CDR3: CSVDWEADTQYF; DNA: TGCAGCGTTGATTGGGAGGCAGATACGCAGTATTTT
size: NA; V: TRBV30; D: TRBD1; J: TRBJ1-2; CDR3: CAWRLSQGVRYGYTF; DNA: TGTGCCTGGAGGCTATCACAGGGGGTTAGGTATGGCTACACCTTC
size: NA; V: TRBV10-3; D: NA; J: TRBJ1-1; CDR3: CAISKKDGGWTEAFF; DNA: TGTGCCATCAGCAAAAAGGACGGGGGCTGGACTGAAGCTTTCTTT
size: NA; V: TRBV5-4; D: NA; J: TRBJ2-7; CDR3: CASSPPGGSRNEQYF; DNA: TGTGCCAGCAGCCCCCCCGGAGGCAGTAGAAACGAGCAGTACTTC
size: NA; V: TRBV7-3; D: NA; J: TRBJ2-1; CDR3: CASSFRGSSYNEQFF; DNA: TGTGCCAGCAGCTTCAGGGGTAGCTCCTACAATGAGCAGTTCTTC
size: once; V: TRBV7-2; D: NA; J: TRBJ1-1; CDR3: CASGKDSLNTEAFF; DNA: TGTGCCAGCGGAAAGGACAGCCTGAACACTGAAGCTTTCTTT
size: NA; V: TRBV7-3; D: NA; J: TRBJ2-1; CDR3: CASSDPLNEQFF; DNA: TGTGCCAGCAGCGACCCCCTCAATGAGCAGTTCTTC
size: NA; V: TRBV6-5; D: NA; J: TRBJ2-7; CDR3: CASRAYDEQYF; DNA: TGTGCCAGCAGGGCGTACGACGAGCAGTACTTC
size: NA; V: TRBV19; D: NA; J: TRBJ2-5; CDR3: CASSIGLVETQYF; DNA: TGTGCCAGTAGTATAGGATTAGTAGAGACCCAGTACTTC
size: NA; V: TRBV11-3; D: NA; J: TRBJ2-4; CDR3: CASSSSRGLAKNIQYF; DNA: TGTGCCAGCAGCTCCAGCCGGGGGTTAGCCAAAAACATTCAGTACTTC
size: NA; V: TRBV2; D: TRBD2; J: TRBJ2-3; CDR3: CASRREASTDTQYF; DNA: TGTGCCAGCCGCCGGGAGGCTAGCACAGATACGCAGTATTTT
size: NA; V: TRBV7-2; D: NA; J: TRBJ1-2; CDR3: CASSPVSDYGYTF; DNA: TGTGCCAGCAGCCCGGTTTCTGACTATGGCTACACCTTC
size: NA; V: TRBV7-3; D: TRBD1; J: TRBJ2-7; CDR3: CASSAGTGINEQYF; DNA: TGTGCCAGCAGCGCGGGGACAGGGATCAACGAGCAGTACTTC
size: NA; V: TRBV2; D: NA; J: TRBJ1-2; CDR3: CASLGGVTNYGYTF; DNA: TGTGCCAGCCTGGGGGGGGTTACTAACTATGGCTACACCTTC
size: NA; V: TRBV30; D: NA; J: TRBJ1-5; CDR3: CAWSGQTNQPQHF; DNA: TGTGCCTGGAGTGGACAGACCAATCAGCCCCAGCATTTT
size: NA; V: TRBV27; D: TRBD1; J: TRBJ1-1; CDR3: CASSSRDSWDKNTEAFF; DNA: TGTGCCAGCAGTTCCCGGGACAGCTGGGATAAAAACACTGAAGCTTTCTTT
size: NA; V: TRBV16; D: TRBD1; J: TRBJ2-7; CDR3: CASSPTDRTGKYEQYF; DNA: TGTGCCAGCAGCCCAACCGACAGGACAGGGAAATACGAGCAGTACTTC
size: NA; V: TRBV4-1; D: NA; J: TRBJ2-3; CDR3: CASSSVPDTQYF; DNA: TGCGCCAGCAGCTCGGTCCCAGATACGCAGTATTTT